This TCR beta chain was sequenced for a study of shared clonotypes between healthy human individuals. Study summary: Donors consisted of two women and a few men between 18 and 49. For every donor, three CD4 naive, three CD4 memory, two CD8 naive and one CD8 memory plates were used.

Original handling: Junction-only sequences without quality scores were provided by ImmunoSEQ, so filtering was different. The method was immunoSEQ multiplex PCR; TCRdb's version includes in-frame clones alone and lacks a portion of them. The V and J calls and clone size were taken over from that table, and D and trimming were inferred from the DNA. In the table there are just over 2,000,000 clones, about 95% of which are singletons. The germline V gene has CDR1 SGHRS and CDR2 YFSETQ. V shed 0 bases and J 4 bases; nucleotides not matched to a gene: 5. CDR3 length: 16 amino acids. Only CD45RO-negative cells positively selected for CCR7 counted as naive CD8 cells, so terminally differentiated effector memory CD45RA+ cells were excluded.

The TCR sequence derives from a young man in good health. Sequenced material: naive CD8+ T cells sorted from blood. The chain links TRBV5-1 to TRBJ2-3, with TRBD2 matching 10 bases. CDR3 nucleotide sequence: TGCGCCAGCAGCTTGGCGAGCGGGGGGGTTTCAGATACGCAGTATTTT. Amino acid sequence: CASSLASGGVSDTQYF.